The 17 T cell receptor beta chains presented below share a single source sample, sequenced in a study of PD-1 blockade in classical Hodgkin lymphoma. Generated by immunoSEQ multiplex PCR, the TCRdb table keeps only in-frame clones and is missing some. The repertoire holds 20,000 to 25,000 clones, with roughly 94% as singletons. Time point reported: newly diagnosed, previously untreated cHL patient sample. The sequencing input was peripheral blood mononuclear cells (PBMCs). Receptors were obtained from a human donor with classical Hodgkin lymphoma.

CDR3: CASSLAAGLINEQFF. CDR3 nucleotides: TGTGCCAGCAGCTTAGCCGCCGGACTTATCAATGAGCAGTTCTTC. The chain joins TRBV7-6 to TRBJ2-1, with D perhaps TRBD2 (5 bases). Germline-derived CDR1 and CDR2 are SGHVS and FNYEAQ. The CDR3 consists of 15 residues. V was cut by 0 bases and J by 6 bases, with 12 bases left in between. The variable domain in full, with the rest retrieved from reference TRBV7-6 and TRBJ2-1, is GAGVSQSPRYKVTKRGQDVALRCDPISGHVSLYWYRQALGQGPEFLTYFNYEAQQDKSGLPNDRFSAERPEGSISTLTIQRTEQRDSAMYRCASSLAAGLINEQFFGPGTRLTVL.

The rearrangement links TRBV11-3 to TRBJ2-3; 8 nucleotides match TRBD2. In germline, CDR1 is SGHNT, CDR2 YENEEA. With 4 bases clipped from V and 5 bases from J, the junction kept 5 bases outside the gene matches. The CDR3 has 14 residues. The CDR3 is CASSSAAGGDTQYF. The CDR3 region has the DNA TGTGCCAGCAGCTCCGCTGCGGGGGGAGATACGCAGTATTTT.

This clone was recorded once. This chain links TRBV5-4 with TRBJ2-3, with 16 nucleotides matching TRBD2. CDR1 SGHNT and CDR2 YYREEE come from the germline V gene (reference sequence). The trim removed 5 bases at V and 4 bases at J, leaving 13 bases unmatched. The CDR3 runs to 19 residues. The CDR3 nucleotides read TGTGCCAGCAGTCCGTCCCGTGGGACTAGCGGGGGGGTATCAGATACGCAGTATTTT. Translated: CASSPSRGTSGGVSDTQYF.

This clone was detected only a few times. V and J are TRBV27 and TRBJ1-5, with D hard to call. From germline, CDR1 is MNHEY and CDR2 SMNVEV (reference sequence). Trimming cost V 5 bases and J 7 bases, with 6 bases left between them. The CDR3 is 11 residues long. The CDR3 DNA reads TGTGCCAGCAGTGTCACCCAGCCCCAGCATTTT. This codes for CASSVTQPQHF.

The sample holds one count of this clone. This chain joins TRBV7-8 and TRBJ2-3; 10 bases align to TRBD2. This CDR3 comprises 19 residues. V trimming: 3 bases; J trimming: 1 base; junction bases outside the gene matches: 13. Germline V gives CDR1 SGHVS, CDR2 FQNEAQ. CDR3 in DNA: TGTGCCAGCAGCTTGAACCCACGGAAGCGGGGGGGCGGCACAGATACGCAGTATTTT. Translation: CASSLNPRKRGGGTDTQYF. Using reference TRBV7-8 and TRBJ2-3 for the parts outside the CDR3, the full variable domain is GAGVSQSPRYKVAKRGQDVALRCDPISGHVSLFWYQQALGQGPEFLTYFQNEAQLDKSGLPSDRFFAERPEGSVSTLKIQRTQQEDSAVYLCASSLNPRKRGGGTDTQYFGPGTRLTVL.

This clone has only one observation. V is TRBV7-2 and J is TRBJ1-2, with D hard to call. The CDR3 runs 14 residues. Germline CDR1 is SGHTA and CDR2 is FQGNSA. The ends were cut back, 1 base at V and 2 bases at J, with 8 bases in the middle. The CDR3 nucleotides read TGTGCCAGCAGCTTAGTGACGACGAACTATGGCTACACCTTC. Its translation: CASSLVTTNYGYTF. The variable domain in full, with the rest retrieved from reference TRBV7-2 and TRBJ1-2, is GAGVSQSPSNKVTEKGKDVELRCDPISGHTALYWYRQSLGQGLEFLIYFQGNSAPDKSGLPSDRFSAERTGGSVSTLTIQRTQQEDSAVYLCASSLVTTNYGYTFGSGTRLTVV.

The chain carries TRBV2 and TRBJ2-1; D uncertain. CDR1 is SNHLY, CDR2 FYNNEI, per germline. V was shortened by 10 bases and J by 7 bases, with 8 bases between the two germline ends. CDR3 length: 10 residues. CDR3 residues: CATTRNEQFF. The CDR3 DNA sequence: TGTGCCACCACAAGAAATGAGCAGTTCTTC. The variable domain in full, with the rest retrieved from reference TRBV2 and TRBJ2-1, is EPEVTQTPSHQVTQMGQEVILRCVPISNHLYFYWYRQILGQKVEFLVSFYNNEISEKSEIFDDQFSVERPDGSNFTLKIRSTKLEDSAMYFCATTRNEQFFGPGTRLTVL.

The CDR3 loop reads CASSLGVGGRYYEQYF. CDR3 DNA sequence: TGTGCCAGCAGCTTAGGGGTCGGGGGGCGATATTACGAGCAGTACTTC. The chain recombines TRBV11-2 with TRBJ2-7, with a tentative D call TRBD2 (7 bases). This CDR3 comprises 16 residues. The germline gives CDR1 SGHAT, CDR2 FQNNGV. V shed 1 base and J shed 4 bases, with 17 bases lying between them.

This rearrangement joins TRBV2 to TRBJ2-7, with unresolved D. The CDR3 totals 14 residues. Trimming shortened V by 7 bases and J by 2 bases, and 15 bases separated the two germline ends. Per the germline V gene, CDR1 is SNHLY and CDR2 is FYNNEI. This CDR3 is CASKRTLWAYEQYF. CDR3 sequence (DNA): TGTGCCAGCAAACGGACCCTTTGGGCCTACGAGCAGTACTTC.

J is TRBJ2-7 and V is TRBV9; D is tentatively TRBD1 or TRBD2 (5 bases each). Germline V CDR1 and CDR2: SGDLS, YYNGEE. The CDR3 extends over 15 amino acids. Trimming removed 0 bases from V and 5 bases from J, with 15 bases in between. This CDR3 reads CASSVDGGSRNEQYF. CDR3 bases: TGTGCCAGCAGCGTAGATGGGGGTAGTCGGAACGAGCAGTACTTC.

The DNA of the CDR3 is TGTGCCAGCAGCCGCAGCGGGGTGCTTCCCAATGAGCAGTTCTTC. It yields the protein CASSRSGVLPNEQFF. The J gene is TRBJ2-1, the V gene TRBV6-5; TRBD2 aligns across 7 bases. V lost 6 bases, J lost 6 bases, and 11 bases stayed unmatched. The CDR3 extends over 15 amino acids. Germline loops: CDR1 MNHEY, CDR2 SVGAGI.

The chain combines TRBV21-1 with TRBJ2-3. TRBV21-1 is termed a pseudogene. The CDR3 is 12 residues long. CDR3 protein: CASSKPGATQYF. For the CDR3, the DNA is TGTGCCAGCAGCAAACCCGGGGCCACGCAGTATTTT.

CDR3 in amino acids: CAINGSGTAPLSNQPQHF. The CDR3 coding sequence is TGTGCCATCAACGGGTCCGGGACAGCTCCTCTTAGCAATCAGCCCCAGCATTTT. The chain has TRBV10-3 and TRBJ1-5; 7 bases align to TRBD1. Germline CDR1 reads ENHRY; CDR2 reads SYGVKD. Trimming at V came to 7 bases and at J to 0 bases, leaving 15 bases not matched to a gene. The CDR3 spans 18 residues.

The genes are TRBV4-3 and TRBJ1-1; possible D gene TRBD1, 5 bases. Germline V CDR1 and CDR2: LGHNA, YSLEER. The CDR3 is 17 amino acids. The ends were cut back, 0 bases at V and 0 bases at J, with 14 bases in the middle. The CDR3 loop is CASSQELETVMNTEAFF. The DNA for the CDR3 is TGCGCCAGCAGCCAAGAACTGGAGACAGTTATGAACACTGAAGCTTTCTTT.

This clone was seen a few times. The chain recombines TRBV7-6 with TRBJ1-6; D not certain. Trimming removed 3 bases from V and 6 bases from J, with 3 bases in between. Germline V lookup: CDR1 SGHVS, CDR2 FNYEAQ. This CDR3 spans 12 amino acids. CDR3 protein: CASSFGNSPLHF. The CDR3 region has the DNA TGTGCCAGCAGCTTCGGTAATTCACCCCTCCACTTT. Using reference TRBV7-6 and TRBJ1-6 for the parts outside the CDR3, the full variable domain is GAGVSQSPRYKVTKRGQDVALRCDPISGHVSLYWYRQALGQGPEFLTYFNYEAQQDKSGLPNDRFSAERPEGSISTLTIQRTEQRDSAMYRCASSFGNSPLHFGNGTRLTVT.

V gene TRBV7-2 combines with J gene TRBJ1-2, with D possibly matching TRBD1 (5 bases). The CDR3 has 16 residues. Trimming removed 5 bases at V and 1 base at J, with 17 bases between. Per the germline V gene, CDR1 is SGHTA and CDR2 is FQGNSA. The DNA of the CDR3 is TGTGCCAGCAGCGATACGGGACTCCCAGATAACTATGGCTACACCTTC. It yields the protein CASSDTGLPDNYGYTF.

This clone was detected once. The genes are TRBV7-8 and TRBJ2-1; 9 bases agree with TRBD2. Per the germline V gene, CDR1 is SGHVS and CDR2 is FQNEAQ. The J segment lost 5 bases and the V segment lost 1 base, leaving 6 bases of the junction unmatched. The CDR3 is made up of 16 amino acids. The CDR3 nucleotides are TGTGCCAGCAGCTTAGTCGGCGGGGGGGCCCACAATGAGCAGTTCTTC. This gives the protein CASSLVGGGAHNEQFF.